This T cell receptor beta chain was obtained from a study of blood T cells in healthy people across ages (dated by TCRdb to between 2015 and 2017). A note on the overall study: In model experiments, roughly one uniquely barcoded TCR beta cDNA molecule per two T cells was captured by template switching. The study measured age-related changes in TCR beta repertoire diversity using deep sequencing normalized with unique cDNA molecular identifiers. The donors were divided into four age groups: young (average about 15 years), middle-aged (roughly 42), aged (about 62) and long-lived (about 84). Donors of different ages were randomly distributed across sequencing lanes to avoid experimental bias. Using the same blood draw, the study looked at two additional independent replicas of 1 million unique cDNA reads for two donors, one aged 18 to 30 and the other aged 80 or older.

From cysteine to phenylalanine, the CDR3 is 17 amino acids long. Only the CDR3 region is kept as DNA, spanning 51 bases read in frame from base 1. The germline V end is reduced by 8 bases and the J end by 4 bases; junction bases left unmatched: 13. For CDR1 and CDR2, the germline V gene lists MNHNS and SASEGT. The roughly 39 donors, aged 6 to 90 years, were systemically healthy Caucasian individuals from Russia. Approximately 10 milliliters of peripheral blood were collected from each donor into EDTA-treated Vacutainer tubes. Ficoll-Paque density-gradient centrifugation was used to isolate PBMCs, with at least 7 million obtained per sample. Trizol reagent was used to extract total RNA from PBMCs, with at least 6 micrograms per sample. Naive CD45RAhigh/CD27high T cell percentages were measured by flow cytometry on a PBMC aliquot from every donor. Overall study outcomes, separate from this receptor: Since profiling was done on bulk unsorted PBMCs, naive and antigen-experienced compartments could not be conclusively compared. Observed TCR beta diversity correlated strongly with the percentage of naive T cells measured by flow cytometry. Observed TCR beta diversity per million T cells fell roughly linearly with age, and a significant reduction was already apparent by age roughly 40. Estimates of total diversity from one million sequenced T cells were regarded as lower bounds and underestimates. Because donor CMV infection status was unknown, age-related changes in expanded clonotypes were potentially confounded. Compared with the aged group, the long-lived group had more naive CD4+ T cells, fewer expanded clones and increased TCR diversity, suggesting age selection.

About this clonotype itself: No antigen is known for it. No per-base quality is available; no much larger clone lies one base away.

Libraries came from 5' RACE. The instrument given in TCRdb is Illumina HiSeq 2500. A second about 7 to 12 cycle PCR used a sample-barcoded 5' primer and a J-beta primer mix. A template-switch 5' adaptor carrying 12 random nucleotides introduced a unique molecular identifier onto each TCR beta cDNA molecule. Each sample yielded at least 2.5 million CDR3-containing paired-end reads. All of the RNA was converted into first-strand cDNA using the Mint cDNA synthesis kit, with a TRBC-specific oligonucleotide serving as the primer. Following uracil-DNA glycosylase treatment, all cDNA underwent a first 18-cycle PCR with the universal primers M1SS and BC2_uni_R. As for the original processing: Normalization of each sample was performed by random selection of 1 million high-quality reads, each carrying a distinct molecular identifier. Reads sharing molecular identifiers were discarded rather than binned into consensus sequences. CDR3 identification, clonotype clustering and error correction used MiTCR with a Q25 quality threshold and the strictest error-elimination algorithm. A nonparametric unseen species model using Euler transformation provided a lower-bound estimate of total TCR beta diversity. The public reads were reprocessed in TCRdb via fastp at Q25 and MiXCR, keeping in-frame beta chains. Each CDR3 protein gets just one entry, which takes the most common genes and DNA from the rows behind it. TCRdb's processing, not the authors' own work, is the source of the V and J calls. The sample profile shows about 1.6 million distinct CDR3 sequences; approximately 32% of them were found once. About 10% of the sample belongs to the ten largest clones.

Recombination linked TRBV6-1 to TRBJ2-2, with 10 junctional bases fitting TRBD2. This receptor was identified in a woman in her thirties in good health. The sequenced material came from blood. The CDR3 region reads CASGPLKREGSTGELFF. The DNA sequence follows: TGTGCCAGCGGACCCCTAAAGCGGGAGGGGAGCACCGGGGAGCTGTTTTTT.